The text below deals with one T cell receptor beta chain. The antigen is undetermined. Germline loops: CDR1 SQVTM, CDR2 ANQGSEA. V shed 6 bases and J shed 10 bases, with 16 bases lying between them. The CDR3 consists of 12 residues. The sample originates from a study of CD8+ T cells in alopecia areata. Overall study: Administration of oral tofacitinib to treated patients was at 5 to 10 mg twice daily.

Regarding the study as a whole: Scalp clonality, along with expanded CD8+ clones among the top 100, was significantly decreased by tofacitinib. Alopecia totalis/universalis scalp especially showed more expanded CD8+ clones than normal scalp.

Treatment defined: oral pan-JAK inhibitor, 5-10 mg twice daily. Specimens obtained from alopecia areata patients comprised lesional scalp punch biopsies and peripheral blood. Sequencing relied on a cDNA template that was reverse transcribed from extracted RNA. Clones were sequenced by immunoSEQ multiplex PCR, and TCRdb holds only the in-frame ones, with some missing. The data contain some 80,000 clones, 60% to 70% of them singletons. Sequenced here: CD8+ T cells sorted from blood, sampled at week 24, from a patient treated with tofacitinib. The receptor's source is a human donor with alopecia areata. This chain joins TRBV29-1 and TRBJ2-1, with unresolved D. The chain's CDR3 is CSVSLQQTEQFF. In DNA form, the CDR3 reads TGCAGCGTAAGTCTACAGCAAACGGAGCAGTTCTTC.